Listed below are T cell receptor beta chains from one sample, sequenced in a study of T-cell memory formation after mild COVID-19. TCRdb independently ran MiXCR on the 5' RACE reads; one entry per CDR3 protein. The sample yields about 57,000 distinct CDR3 sequences, 12% seen once. Sequencing input: PBMCs or a T cell subset sorted from them (not recorded which). These receptors were taken from a man aged 18 to 30 who had mild COVID-19 (a few samples of this study predate the infection). Cell type and time point are not known. Both conserved end residues are part of each CDR3. Fields, in order: D gene, clone size, J gene, V gene, CDR3 protein, CDR3 DNA. A D gene is named only where the DNA matches it firmly. Expanded clones are given a class, and other clones once, few, many or no size at all.

>NA|many|TRBJ2-3|TRBV7-2
CASSLGWDTQYF
TGTGCCAGCAGCTTAGGATGGGATACGCAGTATTTT
>NA|few|TRBJ1-4|TRBV27
CASQRGTERRWGEKLFF
TGTGCCAGCCAAAGGGGGACCGAACGAAGGTGGGGTGAAAAACTGTTTTTT
>NA|few|TRBJ2-5|TRBV7-9
CASSYHTFQETQYF
TGTGCCAGCAGTTACCACACGTTCCAAGAGACCCAGTACTTC
>NA|few|TRBJ2-3|TRBV14
CASSTLVSTDTQYF
TGTGCCAGCAGTACACTAGTTAGCACAGATACGCAGTATTTT
>NA|few|TRBJ2-5|TRBV5-1
CASSLGGTQETQYF
TGCGCCAGCAGCTTGGGGGGCACCCAAGAGACCCAGTACTTC
>NA|NA|TRBJ2-3|TRBV20-1
CSARDLGEDTQYF
TGCAGTGCTAGAGATTTGGGGGAGGATACGCAGTATTTT
>NA|few|TRBJ2-5|TRBV7-2
CASSLRVGEPQETQYF
TGTGCCAGCAGCTTAAGGGTCGGGGAACCCCAAGAGACCCAGTACTTC
>NA|NA|TRBJ2-3|TRBV12-3/TRBV12-4
CASSLQAATQYF
TGTGCCAGCAGCTTACAGGCTGCTACGCAGTATTTT
>NA|NA|TRBJ1-1|TRBV2
CASRTSGTEAFF
TGTGCCAGCAGGACCTCGGGAACTGAAGCTTTCTTT
>NA|NA|TRBJ1-1|TRBV15
CATSRKGQTEAFF
TGTGCCACCAGCAGAAAAGGGCAAACTGAAGCTTTCTTT
>NA|few|TRBJ2-5|TRBV7-9
CASSPPYGGLRGETQYF
TGTGCCAGCAGCCCCCCGTACGGGGGGCTTCGAGGTGAGACCCAGTACTTC
>NA|NA|TRBJ2-3|TRBV7-3
CASSFGLSTDTQYF
TGTGCCAGCAGCTTCGGGCTTAGCACAGATACGCAGTATTTT
>TRBD2|many|TRBJ2-1|TRBV5-1
CASSLGGGSNEQFF
TGCGCCAGCAGCTTGGGCGGGGGGTCCAATGAGCAGTTCTTC
>NA|many|TRBJ2-1|TRBV9
CASSVEGRDEQFF
TGTGCCAGCAGCGTGGAAGGACGGGATGAGCAGTTCTTC
>TRBD2|NA|TRBJ2-7|TRBV7-9
CASSFGGGRFDEQYF
TGTGCCAGCAGCTTCGGGGGCGGGAGGTTCGACGAGCAGTACTTC
>NA|few|TRBJ2-7|TRBV23-1
CASTSLQAGDGSQYF
TGCGCCAGCACCTCCCTTCAGGCAGGGGACGGCTCGCAGTACTTC
>TRBD1|many|TRBJ2-7|TRBV20-1
CSAPWQGAPDEQYF
TGCAGTGCCCCATGGCAGGGGGCTCCCGACGAGCAGTACTTC
>NA|NA|TRBJ2-4|TRBV7-2
CASSFGGSNIQYF
TGTGCCAGCAGCTTCGGGGGATCGAACATTCAGTACTTC
>NA|few|TRBJ2-5|TRBV6-5
CASSYPGTETQYF
TGTGCCAGCAGTTACCCGGGGACAGAGACCCAGTACTTC
>NA|many|TRBJ1-2|TRBV20-1
CSARTGKGVLGYTF
TGCAGTGCTAGGACGGGAAAGGGGGTGTTAGGCTACACCTTC
>NA|few|TRBJ1-6|TRBV20-1
CSARRAHLNSPLHF
TGCAGTGCTAGGAGGGCCCACCTTAATTCACCCCTCCACTTT
>TRBD1|NA|TRBJ1-6|TRBV10-3
CAISLQGTLNSPLHF
TGTGCCATCAGTTTACAGGGGACACTTAATTCACCCCTCCACTTT
>NA|few|TRBJ1-1|TRBV20-1
CSARDGDTYTEAFF
TGCAGTGCTAGAGATGGGGACACATACACTGAAGCTTTCTTT
>NA|NA|TRBJ1-6|TRBV2
CASSGEGDSPLHF
TGTGCCAGCAGTGGGGAGGGAGATTCACCCCTCCACTTT
>NA|many|TRBJ2-5|TRBV5-1
CASSLISGLETQYF
TGCGCCAGCAGCTTGATATCGGGGTTGGAGACCCAGTACTTC
>TRBD1|NA|TRBJ1-1|TRBV15
CATGDRSTEAFF
TGTGCCACCGGGGACAGGAGCACTGAAGCTTTCTTT
>NA|NA|TRBJ1-3|TRBV3-1
CASSEVGISGNTIYF
TGTGCCAGCAGCGAAGTGGGGATCTCTGGAAACACCATATATTTT
>NA|NA|TRBJ2-3|TRBV11-2
CASSLGGTRTDTQYF
TGTGCCAGCAGCTTAGGGGGGACACGCACAGATACGCAGTATTTT
>NA|NA|TRBJ1-6|TRBV11-3
CASPKHGQYENSPLHF
TGTGCCAGCCCAAAACACGGACAGTATGAAAATTCACCCCTCCACTTT
>NA|NA|TRBJ2-7|TRBV5-1
CASSSGSQGGEQYF
TGCGCCAGCAGCTCGGGGAGCCAGGGAGGCGAGCAGTACTTC
>TRBD1|few|TRBJ1-1|TRBV12-3/TRBV12-4
CASSYSQGGYTEAFF
TGTGCCAGCAGTTACTCCCAGGGGGGATACACTGAAGCTTTCTTT
>NA|many|TRBJ2-3|TRBV29-1
CSVEAASDTQYF
TGCAGCGTTGAAGCGGCGAGTGATACGCAGTATTTT
>NA|many|TRBJ2-5|TRBV5-1
CASSLVRAISRVEETQYF
TGCGCCAGCAGCTTGGTAAGGGCGATAAGTCGTGTAGAAGAGACCCAGTACTTC
>NA|few|TRBJ2-3|TRBV5-5
CASSLGGQVTQYF
TGTGCCAGCAGCTTAGGAGGTCAGGTTACGCAGTATTTT
>NA|few|TRBJ2-2|TRBV6-2/TRBV6-3
CASSQGTGGELFF
TGTGCCAGCAGTCAGGGGACTGGCGGGGAGCTGTTTTTT
>NA|NA|TRBJ2-7|TRBV12-3/TRBV12-4
CASSLGVGNPYEQYF
TGTGCCAGCAGTTTAGGGGTGGGAAACCCCTACGAGCAGTACTTC
>NA|many|TRBJ2-2|TRBV6-2/TRBV6-3
CASRMNGELFF
TGTGCCAGCAGGATGAACGGGGAGCTGTTTTTT
>NA|NA|TRBJ1-1|TRBV5-1
CASSLEPTNTEAFF
TGCGCCAGCAGCTTGGAACCGACGAACACTGAAGCTTTCTTT
>NA|few|TRBJ2-2|TRBV30
CAVLGSSGELFF
TGTGCGGTCCTCGGTTCTTCCGGGGAGCTGTTTTTT
>NA|NA|TRBJ1-5|TRBV6-2/TRBV6-3
CASSPWTRVVDQPQHF
TGTGCCAGCAGTCCGTGGACCAGGGTAGTTGATCAGCCCCAGCATTTT
>NA|medium-sized|TRBJ2-3|TRBV2
CASSLTDTQYF
TGTGCCAGCAGTTTAACAGATACGCAGTATTTT
>NA|many|TRBJ1-5|TRBV12-3/TRBV12-4
CASSLSGVGNQPQHF
TGTGCCAGCAGTTTATCTGGGGTTGGCAATCAGCCCCAGCATTTT
>NA|many|TRBJ2-3|TRBV5-1
CASSLSQQTDTQYF
TGCGCCAGCAGCTTGTCCCAGCAAACAGATACGCAGTATTTT
>NA|many|TRBJ2-5|TRBV7-2
CASSSSGTQETQYF
TGTGCCAGCAGCTCGTCGGGTACTCAAGAGACCCAGTACTTC
>NA|few|TRBJ2-2|TRBV12-3/TRBV12-4
CASSFRLAGLGELFF
TGTGCCAGCAGTTTTAGGTTGGCGGGGCTCGGGGAGCTGTTTTTT
>NA|few|TRBJ2-1|TRBV6-5
CASSDSTYNAEQFF
TGTGCCAGCAGTGACTCGACCTACAATGCGGAGCAGTTCTTC